Described below is a single T cell receptor beta chain sequence and its context. Its antigen is unidentified. The junction departs from the called germline gene at one end, perhaps through a read error. Germline CDR1 and CDR2: SEHNR and FQNEAQ (reference sequence). CDR3 length: 17 residues. 13 Jbeta primers and 60 Vbeta primers were used for the PCR. Clones were sequenced by immunoSEQ multiplex PCR, and TCRdb holds only the in-frame ones, with some missing. The repertoire holds 150,000 or so clones, with about three quarters as singletons. The data stem from a study of cytomegalovirus exposure and HLA in healthy donors. Across the study: For the roughly 400 genotyped donors, about 81% fell within the Caucasian-associated ancestry cluster.

Study results and caveats: Reports described diagnosis of cytomegalovirus status by the classifier as highly specific and sensitive.

Sample: PBMCs. The clonotype was recovered from a man between 40 and 49 years old in good health and CMV-seropositive. The genes are TRBV7-9 and TRBJ1-3, with a possible D match to TRBD1 (5 bases). The CDR3 here is CSSSSPSGGDAGNTIYF. In DNA form, the CDR3 reads TGTTCCAGCAGCTCACCCTCGGGGGGAGATGCAGGAAACACCATATATTTT.